A selection of T cell receptor beta chains follows, all from one sample in a study of blood T cell repertoires in COVID-19. Generated by immunoSEQ multiplex PCR, the TCRdb table keeps only in-frame clones and is missing some. Of some 300,000 clones in the sample, around nine tenths were seen once. The specimen sequenced was peripheral blood. These receptors all come from a man between 65 and 85 years old with acute or convalescent COVID-19. Both conserved end residues are part of each CDR3. The D gene is left open where the match is weak. The size of a clone is reported for some rows only, either as once, few or many, or as a class for expanded clones.

clone_size d_call j_call v_call cdr3_aa cdr3_nt
- - TRBJ2-3 TRBV13 CASSLQPGTQYF TGTGCCAGCAGCTTACAACCGGGTACGCAGTATTTT
- - TRBJ2-1 TRBV18 CASSPLDYNEQFF TGTGCCAGCTCACCCCTAGACTACAATGAGCAGTTCTTC
- TRBD2 TRBJ2-1 TRBV5-1 CASSPAGVGVYNEQFF TGCGCCAGCAGCCCGGCGGGGGTTGGGGTTTACAATGAGCAGTTCTTC
few - TRBJ2-2 TRBV15 CATSRDPSRTLGELFF TGTGCCACCAGCAGAGATCCGTCCAGAACCCTCGGGGAGCTGTTTTTT
- - TRBJ2-5 TRBV20-1 CSASRTNQETQYF TGCAGTGCTAGTAGAACTAACCAAGAGACCCAGTACTTC
- TRBD2 TRBJ2-1 TRBV29-1 CSVSRSTGLVYNEQFF TGCAGCGTTAGCCGCTCCACTGGACTAGTCTACAATGAGCAGTTCTTC
- TRBD1 TRBJ2-5 TRBV29-1 CSVPAGGRLETQYF TGCAGCGTCCCCGCAGGGGGTAGACTGGAGACCCAGTACTTC
few - TRBJ1-1 TRBV7-9 CASSSLLGNTEAFF TGTGCCAGCAGCTCCCTTCTGGGCAACACTGAAGCTTTCTTT
- TRBD1 TRBJ1-2 TRBV3-1/TRBV3-2 CASSHRQGTYGYTF TGTGCCAGCAGCCACCGACAGGGGACCTATGGCTACACCTTC
- TRBD2 TRBJ2-5 TRBV27 CASSLWGGRETQYF TGTGCCAGCAGTTTATGGGGGGGTCGGGAGACCCAGTACTTC
once TRBD2 TRBJ2-3 TRBV30 CAWTLTSGRGDTQYF TGTGCCTGGACCCTGACTAGCGGGAGGGGTGATACGCAGTATTTT
- TRBD1 TRBJ1-1 TRBV6-5 CASSPDRGRSEAFF TGTGCCAGCAGTCCCGATAGGGGGCGATCTGAAGCTTTCTTT
- TRBD1 TRBJ2-3 TRBV7-3 CASSLRAGGSNTQYF TGTGCCAGCAGCTTAAGGGCAGGGGGATCGAATACGCAGTATTTT
- TRBD2 TRBJ2-1 TRBV18 CASSPRVSGYEQFF TGTGCCAGCTCACCACGCGTTAGCGGGTATGAGCAGTTCTTC
- - TRBJ1-5 TRBV19 CASSMGRGHDQPQHF TGTGCCAGTAGTATGGGCAGGGGACACGATCAGCCCCAGCATTTT